These T cell receptor beta chains were read from a single sample in a study of blood T cells in healthy people across ages. TCRdb processed the 5' RACE reads anew with MiXCR; each CDR3 protein has one entry. The sample contains 1,500,000 or so distinct CDR3 sequences, less than 45% of which appear only once. Sequences were obtained from blood. All receptors derive from a woman younger than 35 in good health. Both conserved end residues are part of each CDR3. D genes are given only for firm matches.

>TRBV3-1|NA|TRBJ2-1
CASSPRGQLVNEQFF
>TRBV10-3|TRBD2|TRBJ2-1
CAISEGLAGNGEQFF
>TRBV20-1|NA|TRBJ1-4
CSAKGQINNEKLFF
>TRBV4-1|TRBD2|TRBJ2-1
CASSQMGGGAGEQFF
>TRBV10-3|TRBD1|TRBJ1-2
CAINTGTGGYGYTF
>TRBV27|NA|TRBJ2-7
CASSRGTPDEQYF
>TRBV7-2|TRBD2|TRBJ2-3
CASQTHLTSGATDTQYF
>TRBV7-9|NA|NA
CASSFGFSGETQYF
>TRBV12-3/TRBV12-4|TRBD2|TRBJ2-1
CASGLAGAGSYNEQFF
>TRBV7-9|TRBD2|TRBJ2-1
CASRHSGSSYNEQFF
>TRBV6-2/TRBV6-3|TRBD2|TRBJ2-7
CASRQLAGGPYEQYF
>TRBV13|NA|TRBJ2-1
CAISPKALAGRNEQFF
>TRBV15|NA|TRBJ1-2
CATWTVRPNYGYTF
>TRBV4-2|NA|TRBJ2-7
CASSQGYASGEQYF
>TRBV7-9|NA|TRBJ1-2
CASSLFDLNGSYGYTF
>TRBV11-2|NA|TRBJ1-2
CASSSLKGQGLGYTF
>TRBV7-6|NA|TRBJ2-5
CASSRAATQETQYF
>TRBV24-1|NA|TRBJ2-3
CATSDPTGPDTQYF
>TRBV29-1|NA|NA
CSVEFVGNEQYF
>TRBV12-3/TRBV12-4|TRBD1|TRBJ1-5
CASSTGQHQPQHF
>TRBV5-5|NA|TRBJ2-7
CASSLAGAAYEQYF
>TRBV4-3|TRBD2|TRBJ2-5
CASSRGLAGGLVQETQYF
>TRBV5-6|NA|TRBJ2-1
CASMQGSYNEQFF